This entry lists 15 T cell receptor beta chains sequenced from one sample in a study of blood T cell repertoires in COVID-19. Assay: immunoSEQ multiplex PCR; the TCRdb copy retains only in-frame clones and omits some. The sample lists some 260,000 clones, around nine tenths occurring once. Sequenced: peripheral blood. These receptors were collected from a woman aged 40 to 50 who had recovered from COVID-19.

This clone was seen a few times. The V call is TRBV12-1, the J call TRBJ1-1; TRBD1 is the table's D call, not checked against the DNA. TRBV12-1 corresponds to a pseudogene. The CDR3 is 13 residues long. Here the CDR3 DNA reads TGTGCCGACCCCCGCAGGGTGAACACTGAAGCTTTCTTT. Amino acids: CADPRRVNTEAFF.

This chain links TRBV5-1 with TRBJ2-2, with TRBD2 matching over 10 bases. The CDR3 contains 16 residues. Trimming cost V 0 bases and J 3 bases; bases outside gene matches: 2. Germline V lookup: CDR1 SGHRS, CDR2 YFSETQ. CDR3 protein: CASSLAAGGYTGELFF. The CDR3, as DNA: TGCGCCAGCAGCTTGGCAGCGGGAGGGTACACCGGGGAGCTGTTTTTT.

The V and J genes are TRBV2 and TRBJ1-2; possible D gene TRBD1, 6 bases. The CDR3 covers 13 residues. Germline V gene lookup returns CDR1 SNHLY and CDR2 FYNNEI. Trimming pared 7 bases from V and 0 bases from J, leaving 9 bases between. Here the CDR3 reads CASNRETNYGYTF. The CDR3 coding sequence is TGTGCCAGCAACAGGGAGACTAACTATGGCTACACCTTC.

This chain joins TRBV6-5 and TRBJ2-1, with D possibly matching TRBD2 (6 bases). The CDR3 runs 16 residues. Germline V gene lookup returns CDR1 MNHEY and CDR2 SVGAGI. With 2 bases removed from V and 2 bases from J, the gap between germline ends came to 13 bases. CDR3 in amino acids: CASSYVRGFPYNEQFF. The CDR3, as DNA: TGTGCCAGCAGTTACGTTCGGGGGTTTCCCTACAATGAGCAGTTCTTC.

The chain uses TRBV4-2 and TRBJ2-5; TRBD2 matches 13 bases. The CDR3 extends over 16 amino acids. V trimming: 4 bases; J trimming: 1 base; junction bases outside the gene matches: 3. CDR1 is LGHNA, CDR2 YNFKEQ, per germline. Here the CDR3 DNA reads TGTGCCAGCAGCCCGGGACTAGCGGGGTCCCAAGAGACCCAGTACTTC. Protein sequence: CASSPGLAGSQETQYF.

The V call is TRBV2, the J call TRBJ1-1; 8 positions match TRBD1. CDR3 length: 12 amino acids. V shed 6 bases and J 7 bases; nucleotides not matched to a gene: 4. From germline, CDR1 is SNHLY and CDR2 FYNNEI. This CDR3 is CASRFTGGEAFF. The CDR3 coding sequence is TGTGCCAGCAGGTTCACAGGGGGTGAAGCTTTCTTT.

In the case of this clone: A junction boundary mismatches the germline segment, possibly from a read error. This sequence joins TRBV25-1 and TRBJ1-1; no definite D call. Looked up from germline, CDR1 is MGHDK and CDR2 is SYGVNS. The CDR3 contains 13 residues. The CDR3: CASSEWENAEAFF. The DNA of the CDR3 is TGTGCCAGCAGTGAATGGGAGAACGCTGAAGCTTTCTTT.

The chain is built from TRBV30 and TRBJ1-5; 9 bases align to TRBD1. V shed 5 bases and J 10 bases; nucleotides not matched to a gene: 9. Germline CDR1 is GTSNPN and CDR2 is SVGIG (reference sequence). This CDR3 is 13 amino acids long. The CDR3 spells CAWAGQGHRPQHF. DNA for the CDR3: TGTGCCTGGGCAGGACAGGGGCATAGACCCCAGCATTTT.

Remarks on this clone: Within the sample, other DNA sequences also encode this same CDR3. CDR3 sequence (DNA): TGTGCCAGCAGTTTATGGGGAGGGAACACTGAAGCTTTCTTT. Translated: CASSLWGGNTEAFF. This chain connects TRBV28 to TRBJ1-1; D unresolved. This CDR3 is 14 amino acids long. Between the trimmed V and J ends, which lost 0 bases and 1 base, there was a span of 6 bases. Germline lookup yields CDR1 MDHEN and CDR2 SYDVKM.

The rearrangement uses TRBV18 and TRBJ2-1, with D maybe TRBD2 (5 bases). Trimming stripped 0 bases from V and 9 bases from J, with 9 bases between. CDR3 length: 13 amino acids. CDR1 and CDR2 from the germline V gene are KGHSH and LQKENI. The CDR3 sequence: CASSPPSRGEQFF. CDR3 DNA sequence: TGTGCCAGCTCACCACCAAGCCGGGGTGAGCAGTTCTTC.

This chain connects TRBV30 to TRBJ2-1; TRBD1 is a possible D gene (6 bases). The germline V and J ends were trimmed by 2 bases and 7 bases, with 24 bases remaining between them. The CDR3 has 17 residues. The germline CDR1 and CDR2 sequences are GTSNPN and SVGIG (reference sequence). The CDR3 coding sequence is TGTGCCTGGAGTCCCCCCCCGGCACAGCCAAGGGGGAATGAGCAGTTCTTC. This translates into CAWSPPPAQPRGNEQFF.

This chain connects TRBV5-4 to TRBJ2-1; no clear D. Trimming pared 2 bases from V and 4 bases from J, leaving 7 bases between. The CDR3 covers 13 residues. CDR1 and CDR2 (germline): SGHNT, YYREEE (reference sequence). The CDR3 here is CASSFSLYNEQFF. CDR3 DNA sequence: TGTGCCAGCAGCTTTTCCCTATACAATGAGCAGTTCTTC.

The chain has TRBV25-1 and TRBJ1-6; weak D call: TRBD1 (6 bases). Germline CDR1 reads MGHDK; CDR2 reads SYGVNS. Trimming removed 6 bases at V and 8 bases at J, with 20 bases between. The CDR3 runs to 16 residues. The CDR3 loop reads CASSVSWTAKHSPLHF. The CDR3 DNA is TGTGCCAGCAGCGTTTCTTGGACAGCTAAGCATTCACCCCTCCACTTT.

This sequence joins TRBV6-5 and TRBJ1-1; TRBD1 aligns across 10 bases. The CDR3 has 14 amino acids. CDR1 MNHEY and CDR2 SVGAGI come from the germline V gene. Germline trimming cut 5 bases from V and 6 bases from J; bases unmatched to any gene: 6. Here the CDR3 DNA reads TGTGCCAGCAGTCCCCCGGGACAGGGGCCTGAAGCTTTCTTT. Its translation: CASSPPGQGPEAFF.

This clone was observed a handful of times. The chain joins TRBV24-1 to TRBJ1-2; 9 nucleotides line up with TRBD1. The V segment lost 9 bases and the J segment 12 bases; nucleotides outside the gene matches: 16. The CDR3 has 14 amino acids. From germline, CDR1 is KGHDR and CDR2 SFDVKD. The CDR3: CATFRRDRDSFDTF. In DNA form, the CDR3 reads TGTGCCACCTTCCGTCGGGACAGGGATAGTTTCGACACCTTC.